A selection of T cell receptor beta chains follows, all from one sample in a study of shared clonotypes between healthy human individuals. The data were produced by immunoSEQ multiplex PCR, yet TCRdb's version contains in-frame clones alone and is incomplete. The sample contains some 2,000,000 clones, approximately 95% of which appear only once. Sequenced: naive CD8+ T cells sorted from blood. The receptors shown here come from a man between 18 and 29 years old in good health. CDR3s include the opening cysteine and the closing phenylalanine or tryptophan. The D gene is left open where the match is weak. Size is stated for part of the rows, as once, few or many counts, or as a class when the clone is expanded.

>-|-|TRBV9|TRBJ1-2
CASSVGHPLYGYTF
TGTGCCAGCAGCGTAGGACACCCACTCTATGGCTACACCTTC
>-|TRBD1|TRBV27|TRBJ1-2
CASSFGQGYGYTF
TGTGCCAGCAGTTTCGGACAGGGCTATGGCTACACCTTC
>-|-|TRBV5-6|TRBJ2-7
CASSLNFGDEQYF
TGTGCCAGCAGCTTAAATTTCGGGGACGAGCAGTACTTC
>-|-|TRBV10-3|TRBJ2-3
CAISESPVEDTQYF
TGTGCCATCAGTGAGTCACCCGTGGAAGATACGCAGTATTTT
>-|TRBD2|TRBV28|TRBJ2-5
CASSFPLIGSGNQETQYF
TGTGCCAGCAGTTTCCCTTTAATTGGTAGCGGGAATCAAGAGACCCAGTACTTC
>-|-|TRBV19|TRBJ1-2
CASSFPPGGYTF
TGTGCCAGTAGTTTCCCCCCAGGGGGCTACACCTTC
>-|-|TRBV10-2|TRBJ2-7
CASRGTYEQYF
TGCGCCAGCCGAGGAACCTACGAGCAGTACTTC
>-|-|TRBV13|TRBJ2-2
CASSPPTRTGELFF
TGTGCCAGCAGCCCGCCGACACGTACCGGGGAGCTGTTTTTT
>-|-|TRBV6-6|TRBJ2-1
CASSPEGYSSYNEQFF
TGTGCCAGCAGTCCAGAAGGGTACAGCTCCTACAATGAGCAGTTCTTC
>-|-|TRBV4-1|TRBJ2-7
CASSFISEAYEQYF
TGCGCCAGCAGCTTTATATCAGAGGCCTACGAGCAGTACTTC
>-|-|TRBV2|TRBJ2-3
CASKRVAGSTDTQYF
TGTGCCAGTAAAAGGGTGGCGGGATCCACAGATACGCAGTATTTT
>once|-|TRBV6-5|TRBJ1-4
CASSYDPGAREKLFF
TGTGCCAGCAGTTACGACCCAGGGGCACGGGAAAAACTGTTTTTT
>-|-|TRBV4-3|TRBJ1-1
CASSQDTGGTEAFF
TGCGCCAGCAGCCAAGATACGGGAGGGACTGAAGCTTTCTTT
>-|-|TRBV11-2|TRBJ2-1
CASSLGAYNEQFF
TGTGCCAGCTCCTTGGGGGCATACAATGAGCAGTTCTTC
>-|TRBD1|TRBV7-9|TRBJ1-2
CASNSGQSYGYTF
TGTGCCAGCAACTCGGGACAGTCCTATGGCTACACCTTC
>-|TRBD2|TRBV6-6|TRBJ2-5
CASSGTSGGETQYF
TGTGCCAGCAGCGGGACTAGCGGAGGGGAGACCCAGTACTTC
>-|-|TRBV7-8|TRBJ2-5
CASSLIRGGETQYF
TGTGCCAGCAGCTTAATCAGGGGGGGAGAGACCCAGTACTTC
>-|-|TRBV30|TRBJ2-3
CAWSTLGADTQYF
TGTGCCTGGAGCACATTGGGGGCAGATACGCAGTATTTT
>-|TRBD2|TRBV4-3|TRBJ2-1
CASSQEMRLAGGLPPNEQFF
TGCGCCAGCAGCCAAGAGATGAGACTAGCGGGAGGCCTTCCCCCCAATGAGCAGTTCTTC
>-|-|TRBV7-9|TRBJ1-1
CASRQPWGARDTEAFF
TGTGCCAGCAGGCAACCCTGGGGGGCTAGGGACACTGAAGCTTTCTTT
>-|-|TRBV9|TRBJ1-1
CASSPVGGHTEAFF
TGTGCCAGCAGCCCAGTGGGGGGCCACACTGAAGCTTTCTTT
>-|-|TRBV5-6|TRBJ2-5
CASSFWRPQETQYF
TGTGCCAGCAGCTTTTGGAGACCTCAAGAGACCCAGTACTTC
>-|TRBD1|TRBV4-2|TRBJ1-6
CASSQEQGASSPLHF
TGTGCCAGCAGCCAAGAACAGGGGGCGAGTTCACCCCTCCACTTT
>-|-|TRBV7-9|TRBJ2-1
CASSFGRGQFF
TGTGCCAGCAGCTTCGGGAGAGGTCAGTTCTTC
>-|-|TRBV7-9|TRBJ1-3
CASNANRDPSGNTIYF
TGTGCCAGCAATGCGAACAGGGACCCCTCTGGAAACACCATATATTTT
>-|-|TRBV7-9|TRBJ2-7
CASSSGVPHKKYEQYF
TGTGCCAGCAGCTCAGGAGTGCCACATAAAAAATACGAGCAGTACTTC
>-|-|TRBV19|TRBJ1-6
CASSIEGRSPLHF
TGTGCCAGTAGTATAGAAGGGCGTTCACCCCTCCACTTT
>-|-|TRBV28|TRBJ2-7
CASSFAWSSYEQYF
TGTGCCAGCAGTTTTGCGTGGAGCTCCTACGAGCAGTACTTC
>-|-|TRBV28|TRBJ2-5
CASSLGDLAQETQYF
TGTGCCAGCAGTCTCGGGGACCTGGCCCAAGAGACCCAGTACTTC
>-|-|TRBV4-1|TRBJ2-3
CASSQEGAASTDTQYF
TGCGCCAGCAGCCAAGAGGGGGCGGCATCCACAGATACGCAGTATTTT
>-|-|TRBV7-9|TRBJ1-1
CASSLITSLNTEAFF
TGTGCCAGCAGCTTAATAACATCTCTGAACACTGAAGCTTTCTTT
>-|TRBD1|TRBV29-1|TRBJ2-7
CSVPGQGGREQYF
TGCAGCGTTCCGGGACAGGGGGGAAGGGAGCAGTACTTC
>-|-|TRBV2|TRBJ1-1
CASRGRPMDTEAFF
TGTGCCAGCCGAGGACGGCCGATGGACACTGAAGCTTTCTTT
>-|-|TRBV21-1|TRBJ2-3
CASSKRHTDTQYF
TGTGCCAGCAGCAAACGCCACACAGATACGCAGTATTTT
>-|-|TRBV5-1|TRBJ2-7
CASSLVGAISSYEQYF
TGCGCCAGCAGCTTGGTGGGGGCAATCAGCTCCTACGAGCAGTACTTC
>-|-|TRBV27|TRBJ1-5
CASSFSSEVTQPQHF
TGTGCCAGCAGTTTCTCGTCGGAGGTGACTCAACCCCAGCATTTT
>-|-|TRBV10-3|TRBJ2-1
CAISSEGAVASEQFF
TGTGCCATCTCCTCGGAAGGGGCTGTAGCGAGTGAGCAGTTCTTC
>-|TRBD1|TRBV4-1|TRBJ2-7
CASSLQQGASYEQYF
TGCGCCAGCAGCCTGCAACAGGGGGCTAGTTACGAGCAGTACTTC
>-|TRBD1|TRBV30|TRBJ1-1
CAWTLTGPTEAFF
TGTGCCTGGACGTTGACAGGGCCCACTGAAGCTTTCTTT
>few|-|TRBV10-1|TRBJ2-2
CASSVNINTGELFF
TGCGCCAGCAGTGTTAACATTAACACCGGGGAGCTGTTTTTT
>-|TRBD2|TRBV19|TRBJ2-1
CASSASGYNEQFF
TGTGCCAGTTCAGCTAGCGGATACAATGAGCAGTTCTTC
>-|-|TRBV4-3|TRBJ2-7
CASSQRPSYEQYF
TGCGCCAGCAGCCAGCGACCTTCCTACGAGCAGTACTTC
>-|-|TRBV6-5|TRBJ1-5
CASTLASRGQPQHF
TGTGCCAGCACCCTGGCTTCCAGGGGCCAGCCCCAGCATTTT
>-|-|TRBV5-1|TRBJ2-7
CASMIGSLTHYEQYF
TGCGCCAGCATGATAGGCAGCCTAACCCACTACGAGCAGTACTTC
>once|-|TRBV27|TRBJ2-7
CASSYGASYEQYF
TGTGCCAGCAGTTACGGGGCATCCTACGAGCAGTACTTC
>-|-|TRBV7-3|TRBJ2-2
CASSFNGGAGNTGELFF
TGTGCCAGCAGTTTCAATGGAGGGGCCGGGAACACCGGGGAGCTGTTTTTT
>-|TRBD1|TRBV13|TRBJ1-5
CASSSGQEGSNQPQHF
TGTGCCAGCAGCTCCGGACAGGAGGGAAGCAATCAGCCCCAGCATTTT
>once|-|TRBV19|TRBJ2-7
CATGSTDEQYF
TGTGCCACCGGATCGACTGACGAGCAGTACTTC
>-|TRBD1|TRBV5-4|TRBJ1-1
CASSLGDRDRGLSEAFF
TGTGCCAGCAGCTTGGGGGACCGGGACAGGGGGCTTTCTGAAGCTTTCTTT
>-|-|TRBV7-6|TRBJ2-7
CASSPRYEQYF
TGTGCCAGCAGCCCTAGGTACGAGCAGTACTTC
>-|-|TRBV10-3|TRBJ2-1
CAIGLGTSPSNNEQFF
TGTGCCATTGGACTGGGCACTTCCCCCTCAAACAATGAGCAGTTCTTC
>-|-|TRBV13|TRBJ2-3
CASSLRAWHVRDTDTQYF
TGTGCCAGCAGCTTAAGGGCCTGGCACGTAAGAGACACAGATACGCAGTATTTT
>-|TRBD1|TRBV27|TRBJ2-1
CASSFSTGELWNEQFF
TGTGCCAGCAGTTTTTCGACAGGGGAGTTATGGAATGAGCAGTTCTTC
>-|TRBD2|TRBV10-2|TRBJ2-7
CASSGLAGVYYEQYF
TGCGCCAGCAGTGGACTAGCGGGAGTTTACTACGAGCAGTACTTC
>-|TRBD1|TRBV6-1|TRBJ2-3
CASSEGTGHTDTQYF
TGTGCCAGCAGTGAAGGGACAGGACACACAGATACGCAGTATTTT